The present TCR beta chain was sequenced within a study of cytomegalovirus exposure and HLA in healthy donors. Findings of the study overall: The investigators catalogued 164 TCR beta chains as cytomegalovirus-associated.

Clones were sequenced by immunoSEQ multiplex PCR, and TCRdb holds only the in-frame ones, with some missing. The repertoire includes some 80,000 clones, roughly 95% of them detected once, and approximately 1.3% sits in the top ten. Note on this clone: Its antigen is as yet unknown.

The CDR3 is made up of 12 amino acids. Germline V gene sequence: CDR1 SGHTA, CDR2 FQGNSA. The ends were cut back, 3 bases at V and 4 bases at J, with 7 bases in the middle. Material for sequencing was PBMCs. This TCR came from a woman younger than 35 in good health and CMV-seronegative. The genes are TRBV7-2 and TRBJ2-7; no clear D gene. CDR3 bases: TGTGCCAGCAGCTTTTCCGGGTACGAGCAGTACTTC. Protein product: CASSFSGYEQYF. Together with reference TRBV7-2 and TRBJ2-7, the CDR3 gives the full variable domain: GAGVSQSPSNKVTEKGKDVELRCDPISGHTALYWYRQSLGQGLEFLIYFQGNSAPDKSGLPSDRFSAERTGGSVSTLTIQRTQQEDSAVYLCASSFSGYEQYFGPGTRLTVT.